These 26 T cell receptor beta chains came from one sample sequenced in a study of T cell responses to AZD1222 COVID-19 vaccine. Data came from immunoSEQ multiplex PCR; TCRdb stores just in-frame clones and leaves some out. The sample consists of 95,000 to 150,000 clones, approximately 90% of them appearing once. The sequencing here drew on peripheral blood, taken on day 0 of AZD1222 vaccination. The receptors originated from an adult in good health.

The chain couples TRBV14 to TRBJ2-5, with 11 bases lining up with TRBD2. The CDR3 length is 18 residues. Per germline, CDR1 SGHDN and CDR2 FVKESK. V lost 0 bases, J lost 2 bases, and 8 bases stayed unmatched. In DNA form, the CDR3 reads TGTGCCAGCAGCCAAGATGGGAGGACTAGCGGGTTGCAAGAGACCCAGTACTTC. This gives the protein CASSQDGRTSGLQETQYF.

This chain connects TRBV5-6 to TRBJ1-6; TRBD1 matches 7 bases. The CDR3 runs 16 residues. Germline values: CDR1 SGHDT, CDR2 YYEEEE. With 5 bases clipped from V and 7 bases from J, the junction kept 12 bases outside the gene matches. For the CDR3, the DNA is TGTGCCAGCAGGACACAACCCGGCAGGGGGAATTCACCCCTCCACTTT. Translation gives CASRTQPGRGNSPLHF.

V is TRBV10-3 and J is TRBJ2-7, with 11 bases aligning to TRBD1. V lost 2 bases to trimming and J lost 2 bases; unmatched junction nucleotides: 2. Germline CDR1 and CDR2: ENHRY and SYGVKD. The length of the CDR3 is 15 residues. CDR3 sequence reads: CAISEPDRGPYEQYF. The CDR3 bases are TGTGCCATCAGTGAGCCGGACAGGGGGCCCTACGAGCAGTACTTC.

This sequence joins TRBV6-2 or TRBV6-3 and TRBJ1-6; a possible D gene is TRBD1 (5 bases). Germline CDR1 MNHEY, CDR2 SVGEGT. The CDR3 is 19 amino acids. The V gene lost 0 bases and the J gene lost 0 bases, with 15 bases spanning the gap. The CDR3 region is CASSYSGPGTSSYNSPLHF. Here the CDR3 DNA reads TGTGCCAGCAGTTACTCGGGACCCGGGACGAGCTCCTATAATTCACCCCTCCACTTT.

The V gene is TRBV5-4, the J gene TRBJ2-7; 7 bases map to TRBD2. J gave up 5 bases and V 0 bases, and 2 bases lay outside the gene matches. The CDR3 covers 13 residues. Germline V gene data show CDR1 as SGHNT and CDR2 as YYREEE (reference sequence). As DNA, the CDR3 is TGTGCCAGCAGCTTGGGTCTAGCGGACGAGCAGTACTTC. Its translation: CASSLGLADEQYF.

The genes are TRBV28 and TRBJ1-2; TRBD1 matches 12 bases. Germline V gene lookup returns CDR1 MDHEN and CDR2 SYDVKM. J lost 8 bases, V lost 2 bases, and 9 bases had no gene match. CDR3 length equals 16 residues. The CDR3 bases are TGTGCCAGCAGTTTAGTTTCGGGACAGGGGGCGAGGGGCTACACCTTC. Its translation is CASSLVSGQGARGYTF.

The rearrangement uses TRBV4-1 and TRBJ1-4; 9 bases agree with TRBD1. Germline V gene sequence: CDR1 MGHRA, CDR2 YSYEKL. The CDR3 consists of 16 residues. The ends lost 1 base at V and 8 bases at J; junction bases unmatched: 8. CDR3 loop: CASSQGRQGVGEKLFF. The CDR3 region has the DNA TGCGCCAGCAGCCAAGGACGACAGGGGGTGGGAGAAAAACTGTTTTTT.

The chain links TRBV28 to TRBJ2-7, with D perhaps matching TRBD2 (7 bases). CDR3 length equals 13 residues. The V and J ends lost 8 bases and 0 bases respectively, with 11 bases between them. Germline V lookup: CDR1 MDHEN, CDR2 SYDVKM. CDR3 sequence: CASGRGSSYEQYF. In nucleotides, the CDR3 is TGTGCCAGCGGGAGGGGGAGCTCCTACGAGCAGTACTTC.

The J gene is TRBJ1-3, the V gene TRBV3-1 (or the pseudogene TRBV3-2); D gene ambiguous. The germline CDR1 and CDR2 sequences are LGHDT and YNNKEL (reference sequence). CDR3 length: 14 residues. With 4 bases removed from V and 6 bases from J, the gap between germline ends came to 13 bases. CDR3 residues: CASSPQFYENTIYF. CDR3 bases: TGTGCCAGCAGCCCGCAATTCTACGAAAACACCATATATTTT.

This chain uses TRBV7-9 with TRBJ1-3, with D possibly matching TRBD1 (5 bases). CDR3 size: 16 residues. Germline V gene sequence: CDR1 SEHNR, CDR2 FQNEAQ (reference sequence). V lost 11 bases and J 0 bases, leaving 20 bases between the germline ends. The CDR3 DNA reads as TGTGCCTCGGGGGAGAATCTCCTCTTCTCTGGAAACACCATATATTTT. Its translation is CASGENLLFSGNTIYF.

This clone was recorded once. The V gene is TRBV10-3, the J gene TRBJ2-7; D may be TRBD2 (6 bases). This CDR3 is built from 15 residues. Germline loops: CDR1 ENHRY, CDR2 SYGVKD. V gave up 6 bases and J gave up 1 base, with 16 bases separating them. CDR3 protein: CAIRTRDSISYEQYF. CDR3 nucleotides: TGTGCCATCAGAACCCGGGACTCAATTTCCTACGAGCAGTACTTC.

The CDR3 nucleotides are TGTGCTTCAAATTCCGTGTCTAACTATGGCTACACCTTC. Translating gives CASNSVSNYGYTF. The chain combines TRBV28 with TRBJ1-2; D remains unclear. CDR1 MDHEN and CDR2 SYDVKM come from the germline V gene. This CDR3 has 13 residues.

The gene calls are TRBV19 and TRBJ2-7; 7 positions match TRBD1. V shed 4 bases, J shed 3 bases, and the junction held 6 bases outside the gene matches. The germline V gene encodes CDR1 LNHDA and CDR2 SQIVND (reference sequence). The CDR3 extends over 14 amino acids. The CDR3 DNA reads TGTGCCAGTAGTACACTCCGGGACAGCTACGAGCAGTACTTC. Translation: CASSTLRDSYEQYF.

This clone was counted a single time. The J gene is TRBJ2-3, the V gene TRBV5-1; the match to TRBD2 covers 8 bases. The CDR3 extends over 16 amino acids. Germline CDR1 SGHRS, CDR2 YFSETQ. V lost 0 bases to trimming and J lost 4 bases; unmatched junction nucleotides: 7. CDR3 in amino acids: CASSLGFGGGSDTQYF. CDR3 in DNA: TGCGCCAGCAGCTTGGGTTTTGGCGGGGGGTCAGATACGCAGTATTTT.

The CDR3 loop reads CASRPSWSLNTGELFF. The DNA for the CDR3 is TGCGCCAGTAGACCCTCCTGGAGCTTGAACACCGGGGAGCTGTTTTTT. The J gene is TRBJ2-2, the V gene TRBV5-1; the D is unclear. With 8 bases removed from V and 1 base from J, the gap between germline ends came to 18 bases. The V gene's germline CDR1 is SGHRS and CDR2 YFSETQ. This CDR3 comprises 16 residues.

The chain couples TRBV11-2 to TRBJ1-1, with D perhaps matching TRBD1 (6 bases). Germline CDR1 and CDR2: SGHAT and FQNNGV. V was trimmed by 6 bases and J by 7 bases, leaving 18 bases between them. The CDR3 length is 14 residues. CDR3 residues: CASRRDDRDIEAFF. CDR3 sequence (DNA): TGTGCCAGCAGACGGGACGACCGGGACATTGAAGCTTTCTTT.

The CDR3 DNA reads as TGTGCCAGCAGTTTCACTAATGGACGGTTGAACACTGAAGCTTTCTTT. This gives the protein CASSFTNGRLNTEAFF. This sequence joins TRBV6-2 or TRBV6-3 and TRBJ1-1; D uncertain. From germline, CDR1 is MNHEY and CDR2 SVGEGT. Trimming pared 4 bases from V and 0 bases from J, leaving 15 bases between. CDR3 length: 16 amino acids.

The chain couples TRBV24-1 to TRBJ2-3; D is perhaps TRBD1 (6 bases). The CDR3 is made up of 16 amino acids. The germline V and J ends were trimmed by 0 bases and 6 bases, with 15 bases remaining between them. Germline CDR1 and CDR2: KGHDR and SFDVKD. CDR3 bases: TGTGCCACCAGTGATTTGATAGAGGGGGTAGGGGATACGCAGTATTTT. It specifies CATSDLIEGVGDTQYF.

The genes are TRBV28 and TRBJ2-7; a weak D match, TRBD2 (5 bases). The CDR3 has 14 amino acids. Germline lookup yields CDR1 MDHEN and CDR2 SYDVKM. Trimming took 3 bases from V and 1 from J, leaving 10 bases between them. In DNA form, the CDR3 reads TGTGCCAGCAGTTTGTATGAGGGATCCTACGAGCAGTACTTC. It is translated as CASSLYEGSYEQYF.

The genes are TRBV28 and TRBJ2-4; 7 nucleotides agree with TRBD2. The junction had 11 bases not matched to a gene; V was cut back by 5 bases and J by 1 base. Per the germline V gene, CDR1 is MDHEN and CDR2 is SYDVKM. The CDR3 covers 17 residues. The CDR3 DNA follows: TGTGCCAGCAGTCCCCGAGGGCGGGGAGGGGCCAAAAACATTCAGTACTTC. Protein sequence: CASSPRGRGGAKNIQYF.

The chain employs TRBV15 and TRBJ2-7; 7 bases match TRBD1. V trimming: 5 bases; J trimming: 3 bases; junction bases outside the gene matches: 10. Looked up from germline, CDR1 is LNHNV and CDR2 is YYDKDF (reference sequence). The CDR3 has 15 residues. This CDR3 is CATSRPGQTFYEQYF. Written as DNA, the CDR3 is TGTGCCACCAGCCGCCCGGGACAGACATTCTACGAGCAGTACTTC.

The chain links TRBV18 to TRBJ1-2; D is uncertain. V was pared by 0 bases and J by 7 bases, with 9 bases between. The germline V gene has CDR1 KGHSH and CDR2 LQKENI. The CDR3 has 13 amino acids. The CDR3 sequence: CASSPPQGSGYTF. As DNA, the CDR3 is TGTGCCAGCTCACCACCACAAGGTTCTGGCTACACCTTC.

The rearrangement uses TRBV7-2 and TRBJ1-2, with TRBD1 identical over 8 bases. This CDR3 comprises 15 residues. The junction had 6 bases not matched to a gene; V was cut back by 1 base and J by 5 bases. The germline V gene encodes CDR1 SGHTA and CDR2 FQGNSA. In DNA form, the CDR3 reads TGTGCCAGCAGCTTAGGCAGGGGGCTCGGGTATGGCTACACCTTC. Translating it yields CASSLGRGLGYGYTF.

V is TRBV7-3 and J is TRBJ1-6; D is undetermined. CDR3 length: 15 amino acids. Germline CDR1 SGHTA, CDR2 FQGTGA. V dropped 1 base and J dropped 5 bases, with 9 bases sitting between them. The CDR3 DNA follows: TGTGCCAGCAGCTTAATGGGCAGCAATAATTCACCCCTCCACTTT. Protein sequence: CASSLMGSNNSPLHF.

V usage is TRBV28 and J usage is TRBJ1-5; D remains ambiguous. Trimming took 7 bases from V and 7 from J, leaving 11 bases between them. The CDR3 length is 12 residues. Germline assignment: CDR1 MDHEN and CDR2 SYDVKM. The CDR3 sequence is CASTPRGQPQHF. CDR3 sequence (DNA): TGTGCCAGCACCCCGAGAGGCCAGCCCCAGCATTTT.

A note on this clone: The sample has other DNA sequences that encode this CDR3 too. J is TRBJ1-1 and V is TRBV5-1; D ambiguous. Germline loops: CDR1 SGHRS, CDR2 YFSETQ. The CDR3 covers 14 residues. The V gene lost 0 bases and the J gene lost 1 base, with 7 bases spanning the gap. The CDR3 DNA follows: TGCGCCAGCAGCTTGGGAGCAGGGAACACTGAAGCTTTCTTT. The encoded protein is CASSLGAGNTEAFF.